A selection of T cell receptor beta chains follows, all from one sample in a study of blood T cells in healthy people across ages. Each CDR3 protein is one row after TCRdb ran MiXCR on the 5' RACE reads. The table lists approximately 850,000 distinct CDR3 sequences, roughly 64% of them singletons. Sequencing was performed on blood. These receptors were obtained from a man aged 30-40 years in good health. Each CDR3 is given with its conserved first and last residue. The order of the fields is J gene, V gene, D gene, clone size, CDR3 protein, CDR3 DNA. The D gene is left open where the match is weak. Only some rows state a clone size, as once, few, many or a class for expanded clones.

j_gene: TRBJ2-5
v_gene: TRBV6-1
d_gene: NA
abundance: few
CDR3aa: CASWGEETRKETQYF
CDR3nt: TGTGCCAGCTGGGGGGAAGAGACTAGAAAAGAGACCCAGTACTTC

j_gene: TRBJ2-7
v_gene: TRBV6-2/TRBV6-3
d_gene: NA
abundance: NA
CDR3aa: CASTPSGAFYEQYF
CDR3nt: TGTGCCAGCACCCCTTCAGGGGCCTTTTACGAGCAGTACTTC

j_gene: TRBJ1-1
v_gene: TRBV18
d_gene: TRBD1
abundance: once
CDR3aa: CASSGTPGQGGNTEAFF
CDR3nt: TGTGCCAGCTCCGGAACACCGGGACAGGGAGGGAACACTGAAGCTTTCTTT

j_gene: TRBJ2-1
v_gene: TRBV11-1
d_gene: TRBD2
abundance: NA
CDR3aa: CASSLALAGGYNEQFF
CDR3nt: TGTGCCAGCAGCTTAGCCCTAGCGGGTGGGTACAATGAGCAGTTCTTC

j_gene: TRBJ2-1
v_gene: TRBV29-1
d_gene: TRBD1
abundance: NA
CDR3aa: CSVDYGTGGNNEQFF
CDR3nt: TGCAGCGTTGATTACGGGACAGGGGGGAACAATGAGCAGTTCTTC

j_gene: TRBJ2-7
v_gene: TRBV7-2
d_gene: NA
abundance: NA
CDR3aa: CASSSQTASYEQYF
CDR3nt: TGTGCCAGCAGCTCACAGACAGCGTCCTACGAGCAGTACTTC

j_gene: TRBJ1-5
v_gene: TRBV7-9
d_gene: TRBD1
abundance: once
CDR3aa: CASSSSDRGQPQHF
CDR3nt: TGTGCCAGCAGCTCATCGGACAGGGGACAGCCCCAGCATTTT

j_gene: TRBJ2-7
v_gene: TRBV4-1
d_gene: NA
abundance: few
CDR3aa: CASSQFVRGYEQYF
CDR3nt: TGCGCCAGCAGCCAATTTGTCCGGGGTTACGAGCAGTACTTC

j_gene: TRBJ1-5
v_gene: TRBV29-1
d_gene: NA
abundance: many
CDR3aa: CSVEGSGDQPQHF
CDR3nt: TGCAGCGTTGAGGGGTCTGGCGATCAGCCCCAGCATTTT

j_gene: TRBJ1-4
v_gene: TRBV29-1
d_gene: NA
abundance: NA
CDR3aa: CSCLRRGIEKLFF
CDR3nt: TGCAGCTGCCTGAGGAGGGGCATCGAAAAACTGTTTTTT

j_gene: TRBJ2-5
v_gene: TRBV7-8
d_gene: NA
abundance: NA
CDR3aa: CASSLSPATYQETQYF
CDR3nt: TGTGCCAGCAGCTTATCCCCAGCGACGTACCAAGAGACCCAGTACTTC

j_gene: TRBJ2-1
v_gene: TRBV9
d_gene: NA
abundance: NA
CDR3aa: CASRSVGSYNEQFF
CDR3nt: TGTGCCAGCAGGTCGGTTGGCTCCTACAATGAGCAGTTCTTC

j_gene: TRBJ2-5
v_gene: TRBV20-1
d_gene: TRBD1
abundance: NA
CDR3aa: CSTQGGQETQYF
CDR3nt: TGCAGTACACAGGGGGGCCAAGAGACCCAGTACTTC

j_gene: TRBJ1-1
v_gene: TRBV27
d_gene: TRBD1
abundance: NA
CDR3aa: CASRQGADTEAFF
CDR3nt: TGTGCCAGCAGGCAGGGGGCCGACACTGAAGCTTTCTTT

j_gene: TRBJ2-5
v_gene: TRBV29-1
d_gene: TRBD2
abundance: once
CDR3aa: CSVSRGGSQETQYF
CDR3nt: TGCAGCGTAAGTCGGGGGGGAAGCCAAGAGACCCAGTACTTC

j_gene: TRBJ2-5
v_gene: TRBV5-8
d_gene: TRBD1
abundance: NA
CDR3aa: CAQGGTGIETQYF
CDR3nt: TGTGCCCAAGGGGGGACAGGGATAGAGACCCAGTACTTC

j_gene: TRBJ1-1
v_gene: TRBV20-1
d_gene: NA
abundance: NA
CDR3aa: CSAVDRIMNTEAFF
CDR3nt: TGCAGTGCGGTTGACAGGATCATGAACACTGAAGCTTTCTTT

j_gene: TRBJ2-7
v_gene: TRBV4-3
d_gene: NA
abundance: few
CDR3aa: CASSPKRNSYEQYF
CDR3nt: TGCGCCAGCAGCCCTAAGCGGAACTCCTACGAGCAGTACTTC

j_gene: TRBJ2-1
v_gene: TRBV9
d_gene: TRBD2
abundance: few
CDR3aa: CASSSPLAGGLGEQFF
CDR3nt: TGTGCCAGCAGCTCCCCCCTAGCGGGGGGGCTGGGTGAGCAGTTCTTC

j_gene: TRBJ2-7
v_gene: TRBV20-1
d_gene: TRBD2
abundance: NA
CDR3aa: CSARDHGRAYEQYF
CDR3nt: TGCAGTGCTAGAGATCACGGGAGGGCCTACGAGCAGTACTTC

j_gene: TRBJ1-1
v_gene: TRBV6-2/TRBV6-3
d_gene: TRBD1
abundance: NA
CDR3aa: CASRSGGTGHTEAFF
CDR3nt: TGTGCCAGCAGATCCGGCGGGACAGGGCATACTGAAGCTTTCTTT

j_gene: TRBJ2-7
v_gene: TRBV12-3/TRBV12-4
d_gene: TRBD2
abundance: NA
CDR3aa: CASSTERDYEQYF
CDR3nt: TGTGCCAGCAGCACCGAGCGGGACTACGAGCAGTACTTC

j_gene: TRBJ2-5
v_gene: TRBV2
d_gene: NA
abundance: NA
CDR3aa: CASIRIGKETQYF
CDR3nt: TGTGCCAGCATTCGGATCGGAAAAGAGACCCAGTACTTC

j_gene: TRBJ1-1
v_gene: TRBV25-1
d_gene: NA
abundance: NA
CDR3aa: CASSDRGSNTEAFF
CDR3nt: TGTGCCAGCAGTGATAGGGGGTCGAACACTGAAGCTTTCTTT

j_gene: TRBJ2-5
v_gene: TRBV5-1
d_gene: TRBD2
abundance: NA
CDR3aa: CASSFGLAQFGLETQYF
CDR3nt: TGCGCCAGCAGCTTCGGACTAGCGCAATTCGGGCTCGAGACCCAGTACTTC

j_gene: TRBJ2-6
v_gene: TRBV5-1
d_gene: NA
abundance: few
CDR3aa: CASRSRDRGANVLTF
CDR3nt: TGCGCCAGCAGATCCAGGGATCGTGGGGCCAACGTCCTGACTTTC

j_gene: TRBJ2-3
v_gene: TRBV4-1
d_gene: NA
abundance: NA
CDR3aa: CASSQEPSQTPYTQYF
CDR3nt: TGCGCCAGCAGCCAAGAACCTAGCCAGACCCCGTATACGCAGTATTTT

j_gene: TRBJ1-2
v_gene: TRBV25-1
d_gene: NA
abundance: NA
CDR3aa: CASSSWEGPLYGYTF
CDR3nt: TGTGCCAGCAGTTCCTGGGAGGGGCCGCTCTATGGCTACACCTTC

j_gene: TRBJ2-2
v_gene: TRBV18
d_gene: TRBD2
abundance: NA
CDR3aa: CASSPPSLAGTGELFF
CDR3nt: TGTGCCAGCTCACCACCGAGCCTAGCGGGGACCGGGGAGCTGTTTTTT

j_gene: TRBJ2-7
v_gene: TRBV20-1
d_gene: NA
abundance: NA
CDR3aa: CSAKPRISAGEQYF
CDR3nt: TGCAGTGCCAAGCCGAGGATCTCAGCCGGCGAGCAGTACTTC

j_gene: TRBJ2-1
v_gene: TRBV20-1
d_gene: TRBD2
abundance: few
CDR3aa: CSARDFTSGDEQFF
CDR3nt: TGCAGTGCTAGAGATTTTACTAGCGGGGATGAGCAGTTCTTC

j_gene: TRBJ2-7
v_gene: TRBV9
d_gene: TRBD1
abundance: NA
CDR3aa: CASNPRGDRVSDEQYF
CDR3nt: TGTGCCAGCAACCCGAGGGGGGACAGGGTTTCCGACGAGCAGTACTTC

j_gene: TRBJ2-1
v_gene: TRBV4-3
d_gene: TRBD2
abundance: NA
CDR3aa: CASSQDPFVGLAGGPSSYNEQFF
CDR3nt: TGCGCCAGCAGCCAAGATCCTTTCGTGGGACTAGCGGGAGGGCCGAGCTCCTACAATGAGCAGTTCTTC

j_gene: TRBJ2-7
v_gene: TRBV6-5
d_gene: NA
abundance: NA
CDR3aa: CASTTRYNEQYF
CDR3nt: TGTGCCAGCACAACAAGGTATAACGAGCAGTACTTC

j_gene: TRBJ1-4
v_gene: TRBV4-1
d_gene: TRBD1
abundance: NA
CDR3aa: CASSPWTGENEKLFF
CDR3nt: TGCGCCAGCAGCCCCTGGACAGGTGAAAATGAAAAACTGTTTTTT

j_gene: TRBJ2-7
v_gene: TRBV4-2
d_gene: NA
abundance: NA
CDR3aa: CASSLGRIDEQYF
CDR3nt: TGTGCCAGCAGCCTTGGACGGATAGACGAGCAGTACTTC

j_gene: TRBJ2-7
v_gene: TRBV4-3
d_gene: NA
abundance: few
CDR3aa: CASSQELGWGNYEQYF
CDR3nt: TGCGCCAGCAGCCAAGAGCTGGGTTGGGGAAACTACGAGCAGTACTTC

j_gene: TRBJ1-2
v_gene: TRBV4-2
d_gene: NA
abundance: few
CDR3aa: CASSQMLTGGYTF
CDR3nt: TGTGCCAGCAGCCAGATGCTAACCGGGGGCTACACCTTC

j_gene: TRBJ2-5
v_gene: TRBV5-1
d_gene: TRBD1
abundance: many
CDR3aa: CASSNTGQQETQYF
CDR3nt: TGCGCCAGCAGCAATACGGGACAGCAAGAGACCCAGTACTTC

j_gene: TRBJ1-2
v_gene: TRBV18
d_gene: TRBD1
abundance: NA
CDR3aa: CASSPTDRDGYTF
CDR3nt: TGTGCCAGCTCACCGACCGACAGGGATGGCTACACCTTC

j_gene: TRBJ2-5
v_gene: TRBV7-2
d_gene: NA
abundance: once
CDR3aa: CASSFGGPQYF
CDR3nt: TGTGCCAGCAGCTTTGGGGGCCCCCAGTACTTC

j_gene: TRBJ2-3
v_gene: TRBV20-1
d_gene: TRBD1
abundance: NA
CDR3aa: CSASRRQGSPDTQYF
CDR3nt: TGCAGTGCTAGCCGCCGACAGGGGAGCCCAGATACGCAGTATTTT

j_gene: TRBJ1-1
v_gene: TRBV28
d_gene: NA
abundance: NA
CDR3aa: CASSLSQTEAFF
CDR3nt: TGTGCCAGCAGTTTATCCCAGACTGAAGCTTTCTTT

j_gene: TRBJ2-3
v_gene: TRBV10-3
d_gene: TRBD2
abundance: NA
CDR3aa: CAISPGLAGGTRTQYF
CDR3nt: TGTGCCATCAGCCCGGGACTAGCGGGAGGGACGAGGACGCAGTATTTT

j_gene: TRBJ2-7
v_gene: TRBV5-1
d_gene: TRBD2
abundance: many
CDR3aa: CASSLEAGGPVWTYEQYF
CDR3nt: TGCGCCAGCAGCTTGGAGGCGGGGGGCCCCGTTTGGACCTACGAGCAGTACTTC

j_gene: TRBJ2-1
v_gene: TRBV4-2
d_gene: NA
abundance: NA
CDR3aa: CASRGERAYNEQFF
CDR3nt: TGTGCCAGTCGCGGGGAGAGAGCATACAATGAGCAGTTCTTC

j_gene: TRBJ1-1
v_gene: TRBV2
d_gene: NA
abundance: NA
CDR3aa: CASSLDSPEAFF
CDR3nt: TGTGCCAGCAGTCTAGACAGTCCCGAAGCTTTCTTT

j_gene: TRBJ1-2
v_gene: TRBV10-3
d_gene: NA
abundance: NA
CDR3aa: CAISDSTRKSNYGYTF
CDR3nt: TGTGCCATTAGCGACTCAACGAGAAAGTCTAACTATGGCTACACCTTC

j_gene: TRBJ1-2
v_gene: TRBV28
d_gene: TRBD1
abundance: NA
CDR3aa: CAGNSRGNYGYTF
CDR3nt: TGTGCCGGCAATAGCAGGGGGAACTATGGCTACACCTTC

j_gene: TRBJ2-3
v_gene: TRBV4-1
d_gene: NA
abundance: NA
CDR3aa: CASSQDQDATWMQYF
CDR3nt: TGCGCCAGCAGCCAAGATCAAGACGCGACGTGGATGCAGTATTTT

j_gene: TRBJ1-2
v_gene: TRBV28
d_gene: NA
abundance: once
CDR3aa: CASSLLEPYGYTF
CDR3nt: TGTGCCAGCAGTTTATTGGAGCCTTATGGCTACACCTTC

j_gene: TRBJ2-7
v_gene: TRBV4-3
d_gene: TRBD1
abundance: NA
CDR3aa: CASSQVGDSSYEQYF
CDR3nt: TGCGCCAGCAGCCAAGTGGGGGACAGCTCCTACGAGCAGTACTTC

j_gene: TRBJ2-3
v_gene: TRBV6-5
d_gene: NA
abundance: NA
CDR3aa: CASCRRTGTDTQYF
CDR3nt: TGTGCCAGCTGTCGTAGGACAGGCACAGATACGCAGTATTTT

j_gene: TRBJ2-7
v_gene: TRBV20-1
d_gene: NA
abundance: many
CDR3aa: CSARAVRDGFAEQYF
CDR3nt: TGCAGTGCTAGAGCTGTTCGGGACGGATTCGCAGAGCAGTACTTC

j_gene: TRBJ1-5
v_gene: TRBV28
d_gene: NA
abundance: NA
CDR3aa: CASSSSNRAKDQPQHF
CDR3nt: TGTGCCAGCAGTTCTTCAAACAGAGCGAAGGATCAGCCCCAGCATTTT

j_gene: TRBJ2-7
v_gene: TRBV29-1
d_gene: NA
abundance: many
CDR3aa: CSASEQGYEQYF
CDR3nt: TGCAGCGCCTCAGAACAGGGATACGAGCAGTACTTC

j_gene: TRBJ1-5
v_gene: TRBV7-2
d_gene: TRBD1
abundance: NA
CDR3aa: CASSRTGQSNQPQHF
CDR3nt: TGTGCCAGCAGCCGGACAGGACAGAGCAATCAGCCCCAGCATTTT

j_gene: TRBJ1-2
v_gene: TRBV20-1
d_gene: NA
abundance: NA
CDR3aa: CSASPGPRHGYTF
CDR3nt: TGCAGTGCTAGCCCAGGGCCTCGTCATGGCTACACCTTC

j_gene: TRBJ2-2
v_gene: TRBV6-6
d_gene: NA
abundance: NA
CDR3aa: CASSYRDHTGELFF
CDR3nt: TGTGCCAGCAGTTACCGGGACCACACCGGGGAGCTGTTTTTT